The 9 T cell receptor beta chains listed next were all sequenced from one sample in a study of cytomegalovirus exposure and HLA in healthy donors. The PCR employed 60 Vbeta primers together with 13 Jbeta primers. Clones were sequenced by immunoSEQ multiplex PCR, and TCRdb holds only the in-frame ones, with some missing. The sample yields 150,000 to 200,000 clones, approximately 76% seen once. The sequenced material came from PBMCs. The receptors originated from a man aged 55 to 69 in good health and CMV-seronegative.

V is TRBV5-1 and J is TRBJ2-3; 8 bases align to TRBD2. The CDR3 runs to 16 residues. Germline trimming cut 4 bases from V and 2 bases from J; bases unmatched to any gene: 9. Germline-derived CDR1 and CDR2 are SGHRS and YFSETQ. CDR3 protein: CASSPRLASLTDTQYF. The CDR3 DNA sequence: TGCGCCAGCAGCCCCAGACTAGCGTCCCTCACAGATACGCAGTATTTT.

V is TRBV19 and J is TRBJ2-7; 10 nucleotides align to TRBD2. V lost 6 bases to trimming and J lost 2 bases; unmatched junction nucleotides: 10. This CDR3 is 16 amino acids long. From germline, CDR1 is LNHDA and CDR2 SQIVND (reference sequence). CDR3 protein: CASSDHLAGATYEQYF. CDR3 sequence (DNA): TGTGCCAGTAGCGATCACCTAGCGGGGGCAACCTACGAGCAGTACTTC.

The V call is TRBV30, the J call TRBJ1-1; 8 bases are a match to TRBD1. J gave up 11 bases and V 2 bases, and 10 bases lay outside the gene matches. The CDR3 runs 13 residues. The V gene's germline CDR1 is GTSNPN and CDR2 SVGIG (reference sequence). The CDR3 region has the DNA TGTGCCTGGAGTCGACCACCGGGACAGGATGCTTTCTTT. Translating it yields CAWSRPPGQDAFF.

The chain joins TRBV15 to TRBJ2-5; the D gene is possibly TRBD1 (5 bases). V was clipped by 3 bases and J by 5 bases, with 7 bases between them. CDR1 LNHNV and CDR2 YYDKDF come from the germline V gene (reference sequence). CDR3 length equals 12 residues. The CDR3 spells CATSRDMETQYF. The CDR3 region has the DNA TGTGCCACCAGCAGGGACATGGAGACCCAGTACTTC.

The CDR3 bases are TGTGCCAGCAGACAGGCGACCGGCCTTGAAAAACTGTTTTTT. This codes for CASRQATGLEKLFF. The chain is built from TRBV11-2 and TRBJ1-4; a possible D gene is TRBD1 (5 bases). Trimming stripped 6 bases from V and 7 bases from J, with 15 bases between. This CDR3 has 14 amino acids. From germline, CDR1 is SGHAT and CDR2 FQNNGV.

V usage is TRBV5-1 and J usage is TRBJ1-4; maybe TRBD1 (6 bases). Germline V gives CDR1 SGHRS, CDR2 YFSETQ. Trimming removed 5 bases at V and 6 bases at J, with 11 bases between. The CDR3 extends over 13 amino acids. CDR3 coding DNA: TGCGCCAGCAGATGGGGGCGATATGAAAAACTGTTTTTT. It encodes CASRWGRYEKLFF.

The chain is built from TRBV4-3 and TRBJ2-5; 8 bases line up with TRBD2. Germline trimming cut 0 bases from V and 5 bases from J; bases unmatched to any gene: 8. The CDR3 is made up of 16 amino acids. The germline V gene has CDR1 LGHNA and CDR2 YSLEER. CDR3 region: CASSQDGGGTGETQYF. The CDR3 coding sequence is TGCGCCAGCAGCCAAGATGGCGGGGGGACGGGTGAGACCCAGTACTTC.

The V and J genes are TRBV7-2 and TRBJ2-7; TRBD2 is a possible D gene (6 bases). Trimming shortened V by 6 bases and J by 5 bases, and 20 bases separated the two germline ends. This CDR3 region has 15 residues. Germline V gene sequence: CDR1 SGHTA, CDR2 FQGNSA. The DNA for the CDR3 is TGTGCCAGCAGTCGACTCGTTACCGGGACTCACGAGCAGTACTTC. Its protein is CASSRLVTGTHEQYF. Based on the CDR3 plus reference TRBV7-2 and TRBJ2-7, the full variable domain is GAGVSQSPSNKVTEKGKDVELRCDPISGHTALYWYRQSLGQGLEFLIYFQGNSAPDKSGLPSDRFSAERTGGSVSTLTIQRTQQEDSAVYLCASSRLVTGTHEQYFGPGTRLTVT.

This sequence joins TRBV7-6 and TRBJ2-7; D possibly corresponds to TRBD1 (6 bases). Trimming left V 4 bases short and J 6 bases short, with 16 bases between. Germline CDR1 reads SGHVS; CDR2 reads FNYEAQ. The CDR3 totals 14 residues. This CDR3 is CASSSRGVWSEQYF. The CDR3 DNA is TGTGCCAGCAGCTCCAGGGGAGTTTGGAGCGAGCAGTACTTC.